Shown below are 2 T cell receptor beta chains from a single sample sequenced in a study of T-cell reconstitution after alpha-beta-depleted transplantation in children. Unique molecular identifiers were used in preparing the TCRbeta library. Each CDR3 protein is one row after TCRdb ran MiXCR on the PCR reads. In the table there are under 100,000 distinct CDR3 sequences, 15% to 18% of which are singletons. Specimen: PBMCs, mostly from graft donor cells, collected 180 days after TCRalphabeta/CD19-depleted stem cell transplant. The receptors stem from a male patient aged 2-15 years who had a stem cell transplant for acute lymphoblastic leukemia, so the T cells may come from the graft donor.

This clonotype has a handful of counts. This rearrangement joins TRBV4-2 to TRBJ2-2; TRBD2 aligns across 7 bases. After removal of 0 bases from V and 4 bases from J, the junction contained 11 bases not matched to a gene. The CDR3 covers 18 residues. The germline V gene encodes CDR1 LGHNA and CDR2 YNFKEQ. The CDR3 loop is CASSQEGGLIHTTGELFF. The CDR3 bases are TGTGCCAGCAGCCAAGAGGGGGGACTAATCCACACCACCGGGGAGCTGTTTTTT.

A few counts support this clonotype. This chain uses TRBV12-3 or TRBV12-4 with TRBJ1-2, with D possibly TRBD1 on 6 matching bases. Trimming took 3 bases from V and 4 from J, leaving 12 bases between them. This CDR3 is built from 14 residues. The CDR3 region is CASSLGGPLYGYTF. CDR3 sequence (DNA): TGTGCCAGCAGTTTGGGGGGGCCTCTCTATGGCTACACCTTC.